The 10 T cell receptor beta chains listed next were all sequenced from one sample in a study of blood T cell repertoires in COVID-19. Profiled with immunoSEQ multiplex PCR; TCRdb holds only in-frame clones, not every one. The sample lists some 62,000 clones, roughly nine tenths seen once, with roughly 18% in the top ten. Sequenced: peripheral blood. The receptors were sampled from an older woman with COVID-19, enrolled during active disease.

The V and J genes are TRBV7-9 and TRBJ1-1; D unresolved. V dropped 1 base and J dropped 0 bases, with 12 bases sitting between them. Germline V gene sequence: CDR1 SEHNR, CDR2 FQNEAQ (reference sequence). This CDR3 is built from 16 residues. This CDR3 reads CASSLVGRPLNTEAFF. The CDR3 nucleotides read TGTGCCAGCAGCTTAGTGGGCCGCCCGCTGAACACTGAAGCTTTCTTT. The full variable domain, its missing parts supplied by reference TRBV7-9 and TRBJ1-1, is DTGVSQNPRHKITKRGQNVTFRCDPISEHNRLYWYRQTLGQGPEFLTYFQNEAQLEKSRLLSDRFSAERPKGSFSTLEIQRTEQGDSAMYLCASSLVGRPLNTEAFFGQGTRLTVV.

The V gene is TRBV28, the J gene TRBJ1-2; 9 nucleotides line up with TRBD1. The V segment lost 6 bases and the J segment 7 bases; nucleotides outside the gene matches: 6. Per germline, CDR1 MDHEN and CDR2 SYDVKM. The CDR3 spans 13 residues. The CDR3: CASSPDRGGGYTF. The CDR3 bases are TGTGCCAGCAGCCCTGACAGGGGGGGTGGCTACACCTTC.

This clone was detected only once. V and J are TRBV6-5 and TRBJ1-1; D ambiguous. This CDR3 spans 14 amino acids. Germline V gene data show CDR1 as MNHEY and CDR2 as SVGAGI. Trimming took 2 bases from V and 5 from J, leaving 12 bases between them. CDR3: CASSYSRGRTEAFF. CDR3 coding DNA: TGTGCCAGCAGTTACAGTCGAGGGCGGACTGAAGCTTTCTTT.

The rearrangement uses TRBV28 and TRBJ1-3; 7 bases match TRBD1. Trimming at V came to 10 bases and at J to 2 bases, leaving 2 bases not matched to a gene. Germline assignment: CDR1 MDHEN and CDR2 SYDVKM. The CDR3 spans 12 residues. CDR3 sequence (DNA): TGTGCCATCCAGGGGGCTGGAAACACCATATATTTT. Its translation: CAIQGAGNTIYF.

CDR3 protein: CASRTTRVTSSYEQYF. The CDR3 nucleotides are TGTGCCAGCAGGACAACCAGGGTGACGAGCTCCTACGAGCAGTACTTC. The rearrangement links TRBV28 to TRBJ2-7, with D possibly being TRBD1 (5 bases). Germline lookup yields CDR1 MDHEN and CDR2 SYDVKM. V was clipped by 6 bases and J by 0 bases, with 18 bases between them. The CDR3 contains 16 residues.

This chain links TRBV6-2 or TRBV6-3 with TRBJ2-7; TRBD1 aligns across 12 bases. This CDR3 contains 14 residues. The V and J ends lost 4 bases and 4 bases, in that order; junction bases with no gene match: 2. CDR1 and CDR2 from the germline V gene are MNHEY and SVGEGT. This chain's CDR3 is CASSWGQGAYEQYF. In DNA, the CDR3 is TGTGCCAGCAGTTGGGGACAGGGGGCTTACGAGCAGTACTTC.

In this sample, this clone turned up once. The chain uses TRBV4-2 and TRBJ2-7; tentatively, D is TRBD1 (6 bases). The CDR3 extends over 14 amino acids. V shed 1 base and J shed 4 bases, with 11 bases lying between them. The germline CDR1 and CDR2 sequences are LGHNA and YNFKEQ. CDR3 nucleotide sequence: TGTGCCAGCAGCCAAGTTGGCAGGGGTTACGAGCAGTACTTC. Encoded protein: CASSQVGRGYEQYF.

J is TRBJ2-1 and V is TRBV5-1; TRBD2 matches at 13 bases. This CDR3 is built from 16 residues. V dropped 3 bases and J dropped 2; count of bases not matched to a gene: 2. Germline lookup yields CDR1 SGHRS and CDR2 YFSETQ. Written as DNA, the CDR3 is TGCGCCAGCAGCTCCGGACTAGCGGGAGCCTACAATGAGCAGTTCTTC. The encoded protein is CASSSGLAGAYNEQFF.

In its sample, this clone was seen once. The V gene is TRBV7-9, the J gene TRBJ1-3; 9 bases agree with TRBD1. This CDR3 comprises 16 residues. The ends lost 5 bases at V and 0 bases at J; junction bases unmatched: 5. Germline lookup yields CDR1 SEHNR and CDR2 FQNEAQ (reference sequence). The CDR3 nucleotides read TGTGCCAGCAGCCTAGGGACAGGGAGCTCTGGAAACACCATATATTTT. Protein product: CASSLGTGSSGNTIYF.

This chain joins TRBV12-5 and TRBJ2-1; 11 positions match TRBD2. Per germline, CDR1 LGHNT and CDR2 FRNRAP. V was clipped by 6 bases and J by 6 bases; unmatched bases: 10. CDR3 size: 16 residues. CDR3 DNA: TGTGCTAGTGGCCCACACGGGACTAGCGGAGGCAATGAGCAGTTCTTC. It specifies CASGPHGTSGGNEQFF.